This T cell receptor (beta chain) was recovered during a study of blood T cell repertoires in COVID-19. Study context: Specimens from acute and convalescent COVID-19 originated in the United States, Italy and Spain. The cDNA or gDNA used as material had been derived from T cells, B-cell-depleted T cells, or PBMCs.

Ten or more counts support this clone. The V gene's germline CDR1 is LGHNA and CDR2 YSLEER. V lost 0 bases to trimming and J lost 8 bases; unmatched junction nucleotides: 9. The CDR3 has 16 residues. Authors' data handling: Amplification of reference gene primers provided the estimated nucleated cell counts. The method was immunoSEQ multiplex PCR; TCRdb's version includes in-frame clones alone and lacks a portion of them. V and J calls and clone size come straight from that table; D and trimming were deduced from the DNA. This sample has around 300,000 clones, with about 80% found just once. Material for sequencing was peripheral blood. This TCR came from a woman in her forties or fifties who had recovered from COVID-19. The rearrangement links TRBV4-3 to TRBJ2-1, with 8 positions matching TRBD2. This CDR3 is CASSQDWAAGVYEQFF. The CDR3 bases are TGCGCCAGCAGCCAAGATTGGGCAGCGGGGGTTTATGAGCAGTTCTTC.